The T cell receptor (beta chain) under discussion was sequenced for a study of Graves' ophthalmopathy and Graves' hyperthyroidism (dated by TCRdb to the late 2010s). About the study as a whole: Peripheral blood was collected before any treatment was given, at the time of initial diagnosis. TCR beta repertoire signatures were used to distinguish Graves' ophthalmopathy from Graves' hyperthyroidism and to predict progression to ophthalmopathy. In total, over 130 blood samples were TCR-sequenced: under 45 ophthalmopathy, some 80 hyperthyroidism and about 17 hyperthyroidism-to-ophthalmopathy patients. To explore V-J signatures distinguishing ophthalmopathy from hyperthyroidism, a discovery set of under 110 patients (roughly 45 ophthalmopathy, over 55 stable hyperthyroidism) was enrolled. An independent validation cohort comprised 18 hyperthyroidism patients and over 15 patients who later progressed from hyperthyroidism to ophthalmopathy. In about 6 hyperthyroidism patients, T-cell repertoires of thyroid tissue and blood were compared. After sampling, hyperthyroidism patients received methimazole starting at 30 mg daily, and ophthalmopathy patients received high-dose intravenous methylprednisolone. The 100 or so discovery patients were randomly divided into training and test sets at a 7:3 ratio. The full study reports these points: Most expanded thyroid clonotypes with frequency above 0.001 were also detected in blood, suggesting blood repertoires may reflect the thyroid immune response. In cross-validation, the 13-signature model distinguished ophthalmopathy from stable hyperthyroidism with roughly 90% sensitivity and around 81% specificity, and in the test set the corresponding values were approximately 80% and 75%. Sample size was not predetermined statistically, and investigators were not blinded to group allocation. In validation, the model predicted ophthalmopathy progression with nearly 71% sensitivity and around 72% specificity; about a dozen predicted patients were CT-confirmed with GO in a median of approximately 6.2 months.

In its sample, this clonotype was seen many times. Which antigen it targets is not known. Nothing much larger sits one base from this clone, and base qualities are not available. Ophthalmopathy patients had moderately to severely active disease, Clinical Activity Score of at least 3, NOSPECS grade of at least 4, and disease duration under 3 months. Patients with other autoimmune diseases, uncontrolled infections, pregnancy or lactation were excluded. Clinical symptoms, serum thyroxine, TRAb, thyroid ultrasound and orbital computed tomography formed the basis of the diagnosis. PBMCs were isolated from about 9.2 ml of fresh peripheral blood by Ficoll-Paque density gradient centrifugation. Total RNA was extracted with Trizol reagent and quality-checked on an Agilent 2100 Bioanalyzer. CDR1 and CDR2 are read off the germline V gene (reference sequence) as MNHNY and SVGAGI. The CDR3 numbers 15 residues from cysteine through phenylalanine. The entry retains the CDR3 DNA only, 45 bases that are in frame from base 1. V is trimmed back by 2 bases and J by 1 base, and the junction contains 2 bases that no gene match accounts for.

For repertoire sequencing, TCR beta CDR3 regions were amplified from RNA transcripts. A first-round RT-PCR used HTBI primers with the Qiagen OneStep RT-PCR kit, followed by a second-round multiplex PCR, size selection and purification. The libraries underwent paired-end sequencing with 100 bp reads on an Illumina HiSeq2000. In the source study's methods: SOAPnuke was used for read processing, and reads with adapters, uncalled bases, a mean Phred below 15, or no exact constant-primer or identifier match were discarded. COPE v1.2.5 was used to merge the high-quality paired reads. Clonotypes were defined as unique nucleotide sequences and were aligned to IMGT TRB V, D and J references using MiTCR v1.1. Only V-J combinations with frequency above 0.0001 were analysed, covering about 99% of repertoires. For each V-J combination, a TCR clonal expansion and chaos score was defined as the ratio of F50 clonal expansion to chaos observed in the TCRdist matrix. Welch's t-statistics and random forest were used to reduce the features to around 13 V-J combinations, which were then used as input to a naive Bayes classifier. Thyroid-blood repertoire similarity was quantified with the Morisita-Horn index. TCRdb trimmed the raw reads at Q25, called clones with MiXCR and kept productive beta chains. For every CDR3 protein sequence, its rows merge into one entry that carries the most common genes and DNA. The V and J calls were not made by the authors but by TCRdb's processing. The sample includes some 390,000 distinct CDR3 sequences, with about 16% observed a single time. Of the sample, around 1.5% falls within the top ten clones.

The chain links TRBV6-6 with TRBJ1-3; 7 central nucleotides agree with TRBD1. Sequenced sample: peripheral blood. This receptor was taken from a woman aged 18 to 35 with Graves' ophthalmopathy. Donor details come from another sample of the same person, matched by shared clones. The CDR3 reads CASSYEGASGNTIYF. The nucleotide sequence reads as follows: TGTGCCAGCAGTTACGAGGGGGCTTCTGGAAACACCATATATTTT.